This T cell receptor beta chain was sequenced for a study of blood T cell repertoires in COVID-19. The V end was cut by 4 bases, the J end by 5 bases, with 8 bases between. CDR3 length equals 13 residues. Germline V gene lookup returns CDR1 MDHEN and CDR2 SYDVKM. The assay was immunoSEQ multiplex PCR, and TCRdb's table has in-frame clones only and misses some. The table has 300,000 to 450,000 clones, 87% seen once. Material: PBMCs or T cells enriched from blood (not recorded which). This sequence was found in a man younger than 45 who had recovered from COVID-19. V and J are TRBV28 and TRBJ1-4; D remains unclear. The CDR3 protein is CASSWRGNEKLFF. Here the CDR3 DNA reads TGTGCCAGCAGTTGGCGAGGGAATGAAAAACTGTTTTTT.